A selection of T cell receptor beta chains follows, all from one sample in a study of blood T cell repertoires in COVID-19. Sequenced by immunoSEQ multiplex PCR; TCRdb stores in-frame clones only, minus some. The data hold more than 20,000 clones, with approximately 77% observed a single time. Input material: peripheral blood. These receptors were taken from an elderly man with active or convalescent COVID-19. Each CDR3 is given with its conserved first and last residue. The order of the fields is clone size, V gene, J gene, D gene, CDR3 protein, CDR3 DNA. D genes are given only for firm matches. Size tells how often a clone was seen (once, few, many) or the class of an expanded clone, and some rows leave it out.

abundance: -; v_gene: TRBV11-2; j_gene: TRBJ2-7; d_gene: -; CDR3aa: CASSVGNPYEQYF; CDR3nt: TGTGCCAGCAGCGTAGGTAATCCGTACGAGCAGTACTTC
abundance: -; v_gene: TRBV5-1; j_gene: TRBJ2-1; d_gene: TRBD2; CDR3aa: CASKISGGASYNEQFF; CDR3nt: TGCGCCAGCAAAATTAGCGGGGGGGCATCCTACAATGAGCAGTTCTTC
abundance: -; v_gene: TRBV2; j_gene: TRBJ2-2; d_gene: -; CDR3aa: CASSLPGTGELFF; CDR3nt: TGTGCCAGCAGCCTTCCGGGGACCGGGGAGCTGTTTTTT
abundance: -; v_gene: TRBV11-3; j_gene: TRBJ2-2; d_gene: -; CDR3aa: CASSLYDRFANTGELFF; CDR3nt: TGTGCCAGCAGCTTATACGACAGATTTGCGAACACCGGGGAGCTGTTTTTT
abundance: -; v_gene: TRBV6-4; j_gene: TRBJ2-1; d_gene: TRBD2; CDR3aa: CASRQDGGAFTGEQFF; CDR3nt: TGTGCCAGCAGACAGGACGGGGGGGCCTTTACGGGTGAGCAGTTCTTC
abundance: -; v_gene: TRBV3-1/TRBV3-2; j_gene: TRBJ2-7; d_gene: -; CDR3aa: CASSQEGRAEGEQYF; CDR3nt: TGTGCCAGCAGCCAAGAAGGCAGGGCGGAGGGCGAGCAGTACTTC
abundance: -; v_gene: TRBV19; j_gene: TRBJ1-2; d_gene: -; CDR3aa: CASNKGPNYGYTF; CDR3nt: TGTGCCAGTAATAAGGGGCCGAACTATGGCTACACCTTC
abundance: few; v_gene: TRBV6-5; j_gene: TRBJ2-3; d_gene: TRBD2; CDR3aa: CASTSGVDTQYF; CDR3nt: TGTGCCAGCACTAGCGGGGTGGATACGCAGTATTTT
abundance: -; v_gene: TRBV12-3/TRBV12-4; j_gene: TRBJ1-2; d_gene: -; CDR3aa: CASSPPVGGGYTF; CDR3nt: TGTGCCAGCAGCCCCCCGGTGGGAGGAGGCTACACCTTC
abundance: -; v_gene: TRBV5-1; j_gene: TRBJ2-1; d_gene: -; CDR3aa: CASSLAQGRNEQFF; CDR3nt: TGCGCCAGCAGCTTGGCTCAGGGGCGCAATGAGCAGTTCTTC
abundance: -; v_gene: TRBV18; j_gene: TRBJ2-5; d_gene: -; CDR3aa: CASSHGEQETQYF; CDR3nt: TGTGCCAGCTCACACGGTGAGCAAGAGACCCAGTACTTC
abundance: -; v_gene: TRBV19; j_gene: TRBJ2-5; d_gene: -; CDR3aa: CASSIVPSETQYF; CDR3nt: TGTGCCAGTAGTATAGTTCCGTCGGAGACCCAGTACTTC
abundance: once; v_gene: TRBV3-1/TRBV3-2; j_gene: TRBJ2-5; d_gene: TRBD1; CDR3aa: CASSLEGTAKETQYF; CDR3nt: TGTGCCAGCAGCCTTGAAGGGACAGCCAAAGAGACCCAGTACTTC
abundance: -; v_gene: TRBV19; j_gene: TRBJ1-1; d_gene: -; CDR3aa: CASIRTGVMNTEAFF; CDR3nt: TGTGCCAGTATAAGGACGGGAGTCATGAACACTGAAGCTTTCTTT
abundance: -; v_gene: TRBV28; j_gene: TRBJ2-5; d_gene: -; CDR3aa: CASNPGAGYETQYF; CDR3nt: TGTGCCAGCAACCCCGGGGCGGGATATGAGACCCAGTACTTC
abundance: -; v_gene: TRBV19; j_gene: TRBJ1-3; d_gene: -; CDR3aa: CASSMAQFSGNTIYF; CDR3nt: TGTGCCAGTAGTATGGCTCAGTTCTCTGGAAACACCATATATTTT
abundance: -; v_gene: TRBV7-3; j_gene: TRBJ2-2; d_gene: -; CDR3aa: CASSLRGPNTGELFF; CDR3nt: TGTGCCAGCAGCTTACGTGGGCCGAACACCGGGGAGCTGTTTTTT
abundance: once; v_gene: TRBV6-2/TRBV6-3; j_gene: TRBJ1-6; d_gene: -; CDR3aa: CASSYTSRGPDNSPLHF; CDR3nt: TGTGCCAGCAGTTACACCTCCCGAGGGCCTGATAATTCACCCCTCCACTTT
abundance: once; v_gene: TRBV6-5; j_gene: TRBJ1-5; d_gene: -; CDR3aa: CASSIAQSNQPQHF; CDR3nt: TGTGCCAGCAGCATCGCCCAGAGCAATCAGCCCCAGCATTTT
abundance: -; v_gene: TRBV13; j_gene: TRBJ2-1; d_gene: TRBD2; CDR3aa: CASSLGLAGYNEQFF; CDR3nt: TGTGCCAGCAGCCTAGGACTAGCGGGTTACAATGAGCAGTTCTTC
abundance: -; v_gene: TRBV10-3; j_gene: TRBJ1-5; d_gene: -; CDR3aa: CAISFRDSQPQHF; CDR3nt: TGTGCCATCAGTTTTAGAGATAGTCAGCCCCAGCATTTT
abundance: -; v_gene: TRBV24-1; j_gene: TRBJ1-2; d_gene: -; CDR3aa: CATSDSPTGQGYTF; CDR3nt: TGTGCCACCAGTGATTCGCCCACGGGTCAGGGCTACACCTTC
abundance: few; v_gene: TRBV9; j_gene: TRBJ1-6; d_gene: TRBD1; CDR3aa: CASSTGDGYNSPLHF; CDR3nt: TGTGCCAGCAGCACAGGGGATGGGTATAATTCACCCCTCCACTTT
abundance: -; v_gene: TRBV28; j_gene: TRBJ2-3; d_gene: TRBD2; CDR3aa: CASSSHGTSGTDTQYF; CDR3nt: TGTGCCAGCAGTTCCCATGGGACTAGCGGCACAGATACGCAGTATTTT
abundance: -; v_gene: TRBV7-2; j_gene: TRBJ1-4; d_gene: -; CDR3aa: CASSLAARPNEKLFF; CDR3nt: TGTGCCAGCAGCTTAGCGGCCAGGCCCAATGAAAAACTGTTTTTT
abundance: -; v_gene: TRBV4-3; j_gene: TRBJ2-3; d_gene: TRBD2; CDR3aa: CASSQDPSSGAITDTQYF; CDR3nt: TGCGCCAGCAGCCAAGACCCCTCTAGCGGGGCGATCACAGATACGCAGTATTTT
abundance: -; v_gene: TRBV11-3; j_gene: TRBJ2-1; d_gene: TRBD1; CDR3aa: CASSFGDRGGNEQFF; CDR3nt: TGTGCCAGCAGCTTTGGGGACAGGGGTGGGAATGAGCAGTTCTTC